The rows below give T cell receptor beta chains drawn from one sample of a study of CD8 T cells in Susac syndrome. TCRdb re-derived calls from the immunoSEQ multiplex PCR reads in MiXCR, one entry per CDR3 protein. The repertoire has 210,000 or so distinct CDR3 sequences, over 90% of them found once; the top ten carry roughly 0.14%. The specimen sequenced was CD4+ T cells from PBMCs. The receptors derive from a human donor with Susac syndrome. Both conserved end residues are part of each CDR3.

V gene	J gene	CDR3 protein
TRBV6-2/TRBV6-3	TRBJ2-6	CASSETGSTGANVLTF
TRBV7-9	TRBJ1-4	CASSHDLRGFEKLFF
TRBV6-6	TRBJ2-2	CASRFSPLTGELFF
TRBV9	TRBJ1-1	CASSVDLTGEVFF
TRBV6-2/TRBV6-3	TRBJ2-1	CASSYSRTTNEQFF
TRBV20-1	TRBJ2-7	CSASGTEAYEQYF
TRBV18	TRBJ1-5	CASSGASNQPQHF
TRBV20-1	TRBJ2-5	CSARASGTGGRETQYF
TRBV28	TRBJ2-7	CASSLRSGFVF
TRBV2	TRBJ1-6	CASRQGRDSPLHF
TRBV18	TRBJ2-7	CASSLQGGRGPYEQYF
TRBV6-2/TRBV6-3	TRBJ2-2	CASSPPLESSTGELFF
TRBV9	TRBJ2-7	CASSVVRGMAYEQYF
TRBV12-3/TRBV12-4	TRBJ1-1	CASSLVTQGAEAFF
TRBV20-1	TRBJ2-7	CSAFGTSGGLSYEQYF
TRBV9	TRBJ2-2	CASSARQSTGELFF
TRBV5-4	TRBJ2-7	CASTLQGNTYEQYF
TRBV6-6	TRBJ2-2	CASSETSGGTGELFF
TRBV7-8	TRBJ2-2	CASSLDRGYTETGELFF
TRBV29-1	TRBJ1-2	CSVEIRQGGWNGYTF
TRBV5-1	TRBJ2-6	CASSLATSSSGANVLTF
TRBV7-3	TRBJ2-1	CASSLTRDRAYNEQFF
TRBV12-3/TRBV12-4	TRBJ1-1	CASSSPGQGTEAFF
TRBV12-3/TRBV12-4	TRBJ2-7	CASSADRVEQYF
TRBV2	TRBJ1-5	CASRTGTGSNQPQHF
TRBV6-1	TRBJ2-5	CASSVIRPFPQETQYF
TRBV7-9	TRBJ1-6	CASSHGDGYNSPLHF
TRBV12-3/TRBV12-4	TRBJ2-6	CASSLGQGPSSGANVLTF
TRBV30	TRBJ1-2	CAWSVLPDSTSYGYTF
TRBV3-1	TRBJ1-2	CASSQINAGGAGYTF
TRBV20-1	TRBJ2-1	CSAEGDYNEQFF
TRBV29-1	TRBJ1-4	CSVDPRGREEKLFF
TRBV9	TRBJ2-3	CASSTTGGDTQYF
TRBV5-1	TRBJ1-1	CASSLSAENTEAFF
TRBV6-2/TRBV6-3	TRBJ2-2	CASSLKTGQGSVNTGELFF
TRBV6-1	TRBJ2-5	CASSEGSMVEETQYF
TRBV24-1	TRBJ2-5	CATSAVTGTQYF
TRBV24-1	TRBJ1-5	CATSNPNSNQPQHF
TRBV3-1	TRBJ2-1	CASSLGQVHNEQFF
TRBV7-8	TRBJ1-1	CASSLLGGAGEAFF
TRBV29-1	TRBJ1-1	CSVAGPQRNTEAFF
TRBV5-4	TRBJ2-7	CASLNEQYF
TRBV30	TRBJ2-1	CAWSGGTYNEQFF
TRBV29-1	TRBJ1-5	CSVKQHSNQPQHF
TRBV20-1	TRBJ2-7	CSGRSWVGEQYF
TRBV7-2	TRBJ1-2	CASSLVPGQGYGYTF
TRBV3-1	TRBJ2-7	CASSQEQSSSYEQYF
TRBV10-3	TRBJ1-6	CAISQGEVSSPLHF
TRBV3-1	TRBJ1-1	CASSQDSSGPGTAFF
TRBV29-1	TRBJ1-2	CSVEVEKTGYGYTF
TRBV20-1	TRBJ2-5	CSASGVRGRAETQYF
TRBV2	TRBJ2-5	CASSSRRALAQETQYF
TRBV30	TRBJ1-1	CAWSVGAGGDTEAFF
TRBV6-1	TRBJ2-7	CASSDIYEQYF